Described below is a single T cell receptor beta chain sequence and its context. The CDR3 consists of 14 residues. Germline V CDR1 and CDR2: MGHDK, SYGVNS. V was pared by 4 bases and J by 2 bases, with 9 bases between. The data belong to a study of T cell changes during pregnancy in multiple sclerosis. TCRdb's table, derived via immunoSEQ multiplex PCR, lists solely in-frame clones and lacks some. This table holds around 66,000 clones, around 90% found once. Here the sequenced sample was peripheral blood, taken in the first trimester of pregnancy. This receptor was taken from a female donor in good health, enrolled as a control in a pregnancy study. The chain recombines TRBV25-1 with TRBJ1-3; unclear D gene. CDR3 in amino acids: CASSVLGPGNTIYF. In DNA, the CDR3 is TGTGCCAGCAGTGTACTAGGACCTGGAAACACCATATATTTT.